This TCR beta chain was sequenced in a study of blood T cell repertoires in COVID-19. Whole-study context: PBMCs, B-cell-depleted T cells, or T cells provided the cDNA or gDNA that made up the material.

CDR3 size: 15 residues. CDR1 is GTSNPN, CDR2 SVGIG, per germline (reference sequence). V dropped 8 bases and J dropped 0 bases, with 14 bases sitting between them. The repertoire was sequenced with immunoSEQ multiplex PCR; TCRdb's copy has only in-frame clones and lacks some. The data show 150,000 to 200,000 clones, 86% seen once. The source is a woman older than 75 in a cohort sampled during active or convalescent COVID-19. The sample consisted of peripheral blood. The gene calls are TRBV30 and TRBJ2-6, with D tentatively TRBD1 (5 bases). As DNA, the CDR3 is TGTGCCCTCAGGGTAAAATACTCTGGGGCCAACGTCCTGACTTTC. It yields the protein CALRVKYSGANVLTF. Looking up the rest from reference TRBV30 and TRBJ2-6 gives the full variable domain: SQTIHQWPATLVQPVGSPLSLECTVEGTSNPNLYWYRQAAGRGLQLLFYSVGIGQISSEVPQNLSASRPQDRQFILSSKKLLLSDSGFYLCALRVKYSGANVLTFGAGSRLTVL.